These 14 T cell receptor beta chains originate from one sample sequenced in a study of blood T cells in healthy people across ages. Together with a sample-barcoded 5' primer, a J-beta primer mix was included in a second PCR lasting about 6 to 11 cycles. Using its own MiXCR run on the 5' RACE reads, TCRdb lists one record per CDR3 protein. The data contain around 2 million distinct CDR3 sequences, approximately 40% of them singletons. Sequencing was done on a sample of blood. These receptors were obtained from a human donor in good health.

This clonotype was picked up a small number of times. V usage is TRBV6-2 or TRBV6-3 and J usage is TRBJ1-1, with D possibly matching TRBD1 (6 bases). This CDR3 contains 17 residues. Germline V gene lookup returns CDR1 MNHEY and CDR2 SVGEGT. V gave up 5 bases and J gave up 0 bases, with 19 bases separating them. CDR3 DNA: TGTGCCAGCAGTCACGGACAGCAGGACGTGGTGAACACTGAAGCTTTCTTT. As protein: CASSHGQQDVVNTEAFF.

The chain is built from TRBV5-1 and TRBJ2-1; possibly TRBD1 for D (5 bases). Trimming pared 2 bases from V and 4 bases from J, leaving 16 bases between. In germline, CDR1 is SGHRS, CDR2 YFSETQ. The CDR3 runs to 16 residues. CDR3 sequence reads: CASSFSGGANYNEQFF. The CDR3, as DNA: TGCGCCAGCAGCTTTTCGGGTGGGGCAAATTACAATGAGCAGTTCTTC. The variable domain in full, with the rest retrieved from reference TRBV5-1 and TRBJ2-1, is KAGVTQTPRYLIKTRGQQVTLSCSPISGHRSVSWYQQTPGQGLQFLFEYFSETQRNKGNFPGRFSGRQFSNSRSEMNVSTLELGDSALYLCASSFSGGANYNEQFFGPGTRLTVL.

The CDR3 protein is CASGRSDQPQHF. CDR3 nucleotides: TGTGCCAGCGGCCGATCCGATCAGCCCCAGCATTTT. The rearrangement links TRBV7-2 to TRBJ1-5; no clear D gene. V was trimmed by 8 bases and J by 5 bases, leaving 10 bases between them. The CDR3 runs 12 residues. Germline CDR1 SGHTA, CDR2 FQGNSA.

The rearrangement joins TRBV18 to TRBJ2-1; D gene uncertain. V lost 3 bases, J lost 3 bases, and 12 bases lay in between. The CDR3 covers 15 residues. CDR1 KGHSH and CDR2 LQKENI come from the germline V gene. The CDR3 region is CASSPSTWGYNEQFF. For the CDR3, the DNA is TGTGCCAGCTCACCGAGTACGTGGGGCTACAATGAGCAGTTCTTC.

V is TRBV20-1 and J is TRBJ2-1, with 9 nucleotides matching TRBD1. The J segment lost 8 bases and the V segment lost 3 bases, leaving 14 bases of the junction unmatched. The germline CDR1 and CDR2 sequences are DFQATT and SNEGSKA (reference sequence). The length of the CDR3 is 16 residues. The CDR3 reads CSASDRDRVVFDEQFF. The CDR3 DNA reads TGCAGTGCTAGTGACCGGGACAGGGTAGTATTCGATGAGCAGTTCTTC.

The V call is TRBV6-6, the J call TRBJ2-3; D may be TRBD2 (5 bases). The germline V gene encodes CDR1 MNHNY and CDR2 SVGAGI (reference sequence). The V end lost 2 bases, the J end lost 6 bases, and 12 bases lay between the germline ends. CDR3 length equals 14 residues. CDR3 nucleotides: TGTGCCAGCAGTTACCGGGGTGGGGTGGATACGCAGTATTTT. Protein product: CASSYRGGVDTQYF.

This rearrangement joins TRBV28 to TRBJ1-2; D call uncertain. Germline assignment: CDR1 MDHEN and CDR2 SYDVKM. The V gene lost 7 bases and the J gene lost 3 bases, with 12 bases spanning the gap. The length of the CDR3 is 13 residues. In nucleotides, the CDR3 is TGTGCCAGCACTGCCGGAGAGGACTATGGCTACACCTTC. The encoded protein is CASTAGEDYGYTF.

V is TRBV14 and J is TRBJ1-2; possibly TRBD1 for D (6 bases). The ends were cut back, 1 base at V and 8 bases at J, with 11 bases in the middle. The CDR3 has 13 amino acids. In germline, CDR1 is SGHDN, CDR2 FVKESK. The DNA for the CDR3 is TGTGCCAGCAGCCAAGGAGGACAGATCGGCTACACCTTC. Translation: CASSQGGQIGYTF.

This clonotype has just a few counts. The genes are TRBV5-1 and TRBJ2-5; D may be TRBD1 or TRBD2 (5 bases each). Germline CDR1 is SGHRS and CDR2 is YFSETQ. V gave up 1 base and J gave up 2 bases, with 12 bases separating them. CDR3 length equals 15 residues. The CDR3, as DNA: TGCGCCAGCAGCTTGAACGGGGACCTACAAGAGACCCAGTACTTC. It specifies CASSLNGDLQETQYF.

The chain recombines TRBV29-1 with TRBJ1-2; weak D call: TRBD1 (5 bases). Germline values: CDR1 SQVTM, CDR2 ANQGSEA. V lost 6 bases and J 8 bases, leaving 16 bases between the germline ends. The CDR3 runs to 12 residues. CDR3: CSVDPGSQGYTF. CDR3 coding DNA: TGCAGCGTCGATCCAGGGAGCCAAGGCTACACCTTC.

This clonotype was counted between two and nine times. This rearrangement joins TRBV4-3 to TRBJ2-1, with D uncertain. The CDR3 contains 13 residues. Trimming stripped 2 bases from V and 10 bases from J, with 12 bases between. Looked up from germline, CDR1 is LGHNA and CDR2 is YSLEER. CDR3 DNA: TGCGCCAGCAGCCAATTAGTTCGTCGGGAGCAGTTCTTC. Amino acids: CASSQLVRREQFF.

The chain carries TRBV15 and TRBJ1-3, with D unresolved. Trimming pared 0 bases from V and 0 bases from J, leaving 9 bases between. The germline V gene encodes CDR1 LNHNV and CDR2 YYDKDF (reference sequence). This CDR3 region has 16 residues. In nucleotides, the CDR3 is TGTGCCACCAGCAGAGATCAGGCAGGCTCTGGAAACACCATATATTTT. Protein product: CATSRDQAGSGNTIYF. The complete variable domain, with remaining parts taken from reference TRBV15 and TRBJ1-3, reads DAMVIQNPRYQVTQFGKPVTLSCSQTLNHNVMYWYQQKSSQAPKLLFHYYDKDFNNEADTPDNFQSRRPNTSFCFLDIRSPGLGDTAMYLCATSRDQAGSGNTIYFGEGSWLTVV.

In the case of this clonotype: One end of the junction is discordant with germline, which a read error may explain. The gene calls are TRBV12-3 or TRBV12-4 and TRBJ2-7, with TRBD1 as a possible D gene (7 bases). The CDR3 spans 15 residues. The CDR3 spells CASSPNRGGSCEQYF. Here the CDR3 DNA reads TGTGCCAGCAGTCCCAACAGGGGAGGCTCCTGCGAGCAGTACTTC.

The chain employs TRBV29-1 and TRBJ1-2; possible D gene TRBD1, 5 bases. V gave up 6 bases and J gave up 7 bases, with 12 bases separating them. The germline V gene encodes CDR1 SQVTM and CDR2 ANQGSEA. CDR3 length equals 11 residues. CDR3 sequence reads: CSVGGGSGYTF. The CDR3 coding sequence is TGCAGCGTGGGGGGAGGCTCTGGCTACACCTTC.